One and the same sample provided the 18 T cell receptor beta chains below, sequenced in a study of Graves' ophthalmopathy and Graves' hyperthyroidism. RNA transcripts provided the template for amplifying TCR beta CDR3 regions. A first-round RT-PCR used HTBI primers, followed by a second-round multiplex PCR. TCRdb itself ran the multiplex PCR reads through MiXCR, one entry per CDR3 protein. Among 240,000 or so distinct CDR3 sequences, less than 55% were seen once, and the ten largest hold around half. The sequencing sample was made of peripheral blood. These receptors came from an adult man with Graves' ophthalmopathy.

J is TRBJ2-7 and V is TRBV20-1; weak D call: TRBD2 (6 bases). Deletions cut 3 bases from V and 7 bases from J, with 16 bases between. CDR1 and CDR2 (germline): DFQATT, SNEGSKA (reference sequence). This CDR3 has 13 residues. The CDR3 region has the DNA TGCAGTGCTAGTAGGGCTGGGGGGAGGGAGCAGTACTTC. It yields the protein CSASRAGGREQYF.

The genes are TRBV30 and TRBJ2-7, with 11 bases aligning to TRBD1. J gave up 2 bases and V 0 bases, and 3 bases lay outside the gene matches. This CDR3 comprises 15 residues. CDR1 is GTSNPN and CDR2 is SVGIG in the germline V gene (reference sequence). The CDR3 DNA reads TGTGCCTGGAGTGTCGGGACAGGGGGGACCTACGAGCAGTACTTC. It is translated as CAWSVGTGGTYEQYF.

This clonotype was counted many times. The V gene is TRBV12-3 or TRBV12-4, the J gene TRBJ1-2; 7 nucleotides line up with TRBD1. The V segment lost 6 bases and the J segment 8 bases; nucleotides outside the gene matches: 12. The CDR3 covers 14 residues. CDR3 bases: TGTGCCAGCAGCCCGAACCGACAGGGCGGAGGCTACACCTTC. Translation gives CASSPNRQGGGYTF.

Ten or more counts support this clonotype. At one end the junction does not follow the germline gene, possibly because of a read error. CDR3 coding DNA: TGCAGTGTTGAGGGTCTCAGGGGTGGCGAAAAACTGTTTTTT. Its protein product is CSVEGLRGGEKLFF. The V and J genes are TRBV29-1 and TRBJ1-4; tentatively, D is TRBD1 (6 bases). Germline CDR1 is SQVTM and CDR2 is ANQGSEA. The CDR3 length is 14 residues.

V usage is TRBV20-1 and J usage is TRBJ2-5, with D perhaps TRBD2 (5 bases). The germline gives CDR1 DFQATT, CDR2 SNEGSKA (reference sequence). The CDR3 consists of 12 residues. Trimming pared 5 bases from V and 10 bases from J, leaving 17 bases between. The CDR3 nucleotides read TGCAGTGCTCCTAAGGGTTTCGGGATCCAGTACTTC. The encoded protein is CSAPKGFGIQYF.

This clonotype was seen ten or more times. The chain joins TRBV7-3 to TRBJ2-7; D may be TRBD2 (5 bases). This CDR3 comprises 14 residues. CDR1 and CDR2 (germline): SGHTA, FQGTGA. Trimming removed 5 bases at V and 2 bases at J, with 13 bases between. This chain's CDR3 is CASSASTRTYEQYF. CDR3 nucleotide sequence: TGTGCCAGCAGCGCCTCAACTAGAACCTACGAGCAGTACTTC.

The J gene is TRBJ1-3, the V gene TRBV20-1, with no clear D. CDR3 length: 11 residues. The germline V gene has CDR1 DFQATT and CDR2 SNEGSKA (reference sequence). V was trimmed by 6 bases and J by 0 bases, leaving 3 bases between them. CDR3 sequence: CSAFSGNTIYF. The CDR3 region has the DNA TGCAGTGCCTTCTCTGGAAACACCATATATTTT.

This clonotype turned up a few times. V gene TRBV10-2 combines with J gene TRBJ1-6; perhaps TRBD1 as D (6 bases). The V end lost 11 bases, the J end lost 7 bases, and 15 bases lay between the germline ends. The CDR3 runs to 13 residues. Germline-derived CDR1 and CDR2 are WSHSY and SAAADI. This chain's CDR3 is CASIGTGNSPLHF. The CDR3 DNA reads TGCGCCTCCATAGGAACAGGGAATTCACCCCTCCACTTT.

CDR3 residues: CSAGAGSSTYNSPLHF. DNA of the CDR3: TGCAGTGCTGGGGCAGGGAGTTCCACCTATAATTCACCCCTCCACTTT. This rearrangement joins TRBV20-1 to TRBJ1-6; tentative D call: TRBD1 (5 bases). This CDR3 region has 16 residues. Germline values: CDR1 DFQATT, CDR2 SNEGSKA (reference sequence). V was trimmed by 5 bases and J by 2 bases, leaving 16 bases between them.

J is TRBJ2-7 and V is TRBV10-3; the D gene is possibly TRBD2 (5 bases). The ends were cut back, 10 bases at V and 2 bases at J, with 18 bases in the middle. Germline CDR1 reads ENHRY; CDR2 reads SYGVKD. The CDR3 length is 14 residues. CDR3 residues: CASSPLGSTYEQYF. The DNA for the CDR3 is TGTGCCAGCAGCCCCCTGGGGAGCACCTACGAGCAGTACTTC.

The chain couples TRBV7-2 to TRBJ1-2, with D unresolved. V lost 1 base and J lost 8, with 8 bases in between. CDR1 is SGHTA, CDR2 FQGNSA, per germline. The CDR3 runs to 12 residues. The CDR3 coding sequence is TGTGCCAGCAGCTTAGTTTTGGAGGGCTACACCTTC. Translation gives CASSLVLEGYTF.

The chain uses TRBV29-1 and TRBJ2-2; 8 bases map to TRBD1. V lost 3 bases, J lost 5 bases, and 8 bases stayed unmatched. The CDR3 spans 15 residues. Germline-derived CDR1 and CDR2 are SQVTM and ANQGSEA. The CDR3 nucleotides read TGCAGCGTTGAGGAACGGACAGGGAATACCGGGGAGCTGTTTTTT. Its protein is CSVEERTGNTGELFF.

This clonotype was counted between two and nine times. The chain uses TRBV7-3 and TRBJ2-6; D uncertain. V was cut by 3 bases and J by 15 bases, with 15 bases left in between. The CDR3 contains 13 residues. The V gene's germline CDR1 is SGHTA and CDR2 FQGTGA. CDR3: CASSFGARLDLTF. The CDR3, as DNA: TGTGCCAGCAGCTTTGGAGCCCGTTTGGACCTGACTTTC.

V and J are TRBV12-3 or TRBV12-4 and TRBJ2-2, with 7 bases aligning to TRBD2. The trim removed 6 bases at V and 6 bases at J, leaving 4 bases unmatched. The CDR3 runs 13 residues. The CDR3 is CASSGLVAGELFF. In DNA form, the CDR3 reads TGTGCCAGCAGCGGACTAGTCGCCGGGGAGCTGTTTTTT.

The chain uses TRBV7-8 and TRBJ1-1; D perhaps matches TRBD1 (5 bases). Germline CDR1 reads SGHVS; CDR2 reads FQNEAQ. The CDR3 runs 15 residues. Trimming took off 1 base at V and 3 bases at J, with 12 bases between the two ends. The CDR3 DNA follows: TGTGCCAGCAGCTTAGAGGGGAGAAGGGACACTGAAGCTTTCTTT. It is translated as CASSLEGRRDTEAFF.

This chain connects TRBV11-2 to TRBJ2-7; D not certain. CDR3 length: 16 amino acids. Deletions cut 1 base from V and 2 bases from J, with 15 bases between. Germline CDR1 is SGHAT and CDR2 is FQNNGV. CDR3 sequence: CASSLGTDLGTYEQYF. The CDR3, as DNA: TGTGCCAGCAGCTTAGGGACCGACCTTGGCACCTACGAGCAGTACTTC.

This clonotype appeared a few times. In DNA form, the CDR3 reads TGCAGCGTTACCCCGGGCAGGGGCTATGGCTACACCTTC. Translated: CSVTPGRGYGYTF. This sequence joins TRBV29-1 and TRBJ1-2; maybe TRBD1 (6 bases). Trimming stripped 5 bases from V and 4 bases from J, with 14 bases between. Germline CDR1 reads SQVTM; CDR2 reads ANQGSEA. The CDR3 contains 13 residues.

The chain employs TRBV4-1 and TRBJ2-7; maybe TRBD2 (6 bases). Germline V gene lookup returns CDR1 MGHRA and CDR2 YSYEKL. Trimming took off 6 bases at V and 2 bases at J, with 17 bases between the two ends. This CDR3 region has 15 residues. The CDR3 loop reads CASRLFGTQTYEQYF. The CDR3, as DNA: TGCGCCAGCAGGTTATTCGGGACTCAAACCTACGAGCAGTACTTC.